The subject of this entry is one TCR beta chain. The antigen is not known. Measured with immunoSEQ multiplex PCR; TCRdb has only the in-frame clones, and not every one. The sample includes roughly 700,000 clones, around 72% of them seen just once. This entry comes from a study of shared clonotypes between healthy human individuals. Study observations and caveats: Non-shared clonotypes showed lower generation probabilities than clonotypes common to all four donors.

A split of CD4+ cells into CD45RA+ naive and CD45RA-negative memory subsets was performed. This TCR derives from a woman in her thirties in good health. Material for sequencing was memory CD4+ T cells sorted from blood. The subset denotes: CD45RA-negative fraction.

The CDR3 spells CASSLKVSATGANVLTF. The CDR3 coding sequence is TGTGCCAGCAGCTTAAAAGTCTCGGCGACTGGGGCCAACGTCCTGACTTTC. V is TRBV7-2 and J is TRBJ2-6; D gene uncertain. The V gene's germline CDR1 is SGHTA and CDR2 FQGNSA. The CDR3 sequence is 17 residues long. The V and J ends lost 2 bases and 2 bases respectively, with 13 bases between them.